This entry features one T cell receptor beta chain sequence. Its target is not known. This sample was taken from a study of T-cell memory formation after mild COVID-19. In the study overall: Each donor largely had its own TCR clusters. Whole-study findings and limits: Among contracting clones, CD4+ were mainly CM/EM and CD8+ enriched in EMRA. Cross-reactive memory appears to have joined, as suggested by some responding clones showing up in pre-infection memory.

This CDR3 has 13 amino acids. Per the germline V gene, CDR1 is SGHKS and CDR2 is YYEKEE (reference sequence). The V gene lost 3 bases and the J gene lost 3 bases, with 10 bases spanning the gap. TCR alpha and TCR beta cDNA libraries with sample barcodes and UMIs came from 5'RACE using constant-segment primers. Via MiXCR, TCRdb re-called the 5' RACE reads, giving one row per CDR3 protein. The table shows about 430,000 distinct CDR3 sequences, with roughly a quarter occurring only once. The V gene is TRBV5-5, the J gene TRBJ2-7; D possibly uses TRBD1 or TRBD2 (5 bases each). Material for sequencing was PBMCs or a T cell subset sorted from them (not recorded which). The source of this sequence is an adult woman who had mild COVID-19 (a few samples of this study predate the infection). Cell type and time point are not known. The CDR3 region has the DNA TGTGCCAGCAGCTCCGGTGGGGGCTACGAGCAGTACTTC. Protein product: CASSSGGGYEQYF.